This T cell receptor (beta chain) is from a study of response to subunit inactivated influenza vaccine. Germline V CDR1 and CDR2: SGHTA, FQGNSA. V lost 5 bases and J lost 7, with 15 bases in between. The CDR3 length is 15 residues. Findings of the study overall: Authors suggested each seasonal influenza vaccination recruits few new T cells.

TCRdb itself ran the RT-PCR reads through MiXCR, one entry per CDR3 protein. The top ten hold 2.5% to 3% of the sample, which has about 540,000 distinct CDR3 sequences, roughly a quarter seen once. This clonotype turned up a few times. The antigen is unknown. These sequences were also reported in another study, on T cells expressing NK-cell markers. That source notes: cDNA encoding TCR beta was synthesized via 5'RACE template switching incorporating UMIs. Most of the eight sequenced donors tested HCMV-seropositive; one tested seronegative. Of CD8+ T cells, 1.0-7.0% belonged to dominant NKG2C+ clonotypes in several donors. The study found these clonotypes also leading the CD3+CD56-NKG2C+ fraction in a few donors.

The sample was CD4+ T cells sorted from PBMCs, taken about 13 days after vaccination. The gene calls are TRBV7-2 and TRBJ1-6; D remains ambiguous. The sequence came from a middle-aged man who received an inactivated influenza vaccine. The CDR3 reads CASSALVGTNSPLHF. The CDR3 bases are TGTGCCAGCAGCGCCTTGGTGGGCACCAATTCACCCCTCCACTTT.